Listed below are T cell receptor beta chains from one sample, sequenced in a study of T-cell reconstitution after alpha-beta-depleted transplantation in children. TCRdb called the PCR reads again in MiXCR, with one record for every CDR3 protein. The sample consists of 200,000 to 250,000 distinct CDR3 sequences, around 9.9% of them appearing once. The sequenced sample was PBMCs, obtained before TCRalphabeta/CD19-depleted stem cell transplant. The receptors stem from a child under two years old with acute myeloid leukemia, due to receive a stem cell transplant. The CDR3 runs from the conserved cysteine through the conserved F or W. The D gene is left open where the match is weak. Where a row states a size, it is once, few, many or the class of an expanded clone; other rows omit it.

DNA: TGTGCCAGCAGCTCGGGACGTTCCAATCAGCCCCAGCATTTT
CDR3: CASSSGRSNQPQHF
size: few
V: TRBV11-2
J: TRBJ1-5
D: -
length: 14

DNA: TGCGCCAGCAGCCCCCCTCTGGGAGGAATGGAGTCTGAAGCTTTCTTT
CDR3: CASSPPLGGMESEAFF
size: many
V: TRBV5-1
J: TRBJ1-1
D: -
length: 16

DNA: TGTGCCAGCAGCTTAGCCGGGACTAGCGCCGGGGAGCTGTTTTTT
CDR3: CASSLAGTSAGELFF
size: many
V: TRBV7-2
J: TRBJ2-2
D: TRBD2
length: 15

DNA: TGTGCCAGCAGTGACGAGGTTTACACTGAAGCTTTCTTT
CDR3: CASSDEVYTEAFF
size: many
V: TRBV2
J: TRBJ1-1
D: -
length: 13

DNA: TGTGCCAGCAGTCTCTGGACAGGGGGCCGGGATACGCAGTATTTT
CDR3: CASSLWTGGRDTQYF
size: few
V: TRBV27
J: TRBJ2-3
D: TRBD1
length: 15

DNA: TGTGCCAGCAGTTTAAGGAATTTAGCGGGGGGCCTCAAGGGGGAGCAGTTCTTC
CDR3: CASSLRNLAGGLKGEQFF
size: many
V: TRBV27
J: TRBJ2-1
D: TRBD2
length: 18

DNA: TGCGCCAGCAGCTTGACTAGCGGGAGTGTAGATACGCAGTATTTT
CDR3: CASSLTSGSVDTQYF
size: many
V: TRBV5-1
J: TRBJ2-3
D: TRBD2
length: 15

DNA: TGTGCCAGCAGCCCCGGGAGCCGCGGGGGCTACACCTTC
CDR3: CASSPGSRGGYTF
size: few
V: TRBV4-2
J: TRBJ1-2
D: -
length: 13

DNA: TGTGCCAGCTCACCAACGGACGGGCGAAGACAGCCCCAGCATTTT
CDR3: CASSPTDGRRQPQHF
size: many
V: TRBV18
J: TRBJ1-5
D: -
length: 15

DNA: TGTGCCAGCAGCCACAGGGGGAGTCAAGAGACCCAGTACTTC
CDR3: CASSHRGSQETQYF
size: many
V: TRBV3-1
J: TRBJ2-5
D: TRBD1
length: 14

DNA: TGTGCCACCAGTGATTTAAGACTAGGTGGCTACACCTTC
CDR3: CATSDLRLGGYTF
size: many
V: TRBV24-1
J: TRBJ1-2
D: -
length: 13

DNA: TGTGCCAGCAGAGGGACAGTGGACTCCTACGAGCAGTACTTC
CDR3: CASRGTVDSYEQYF
size: -
V: TRBV4-2
J: TRBJ2-7
D: TRBD1
length: 14

DNA: TGTGCCAGCAGTGCTCCCAGGGCTGGGAGCTCCTATAATTCACCCCTCCACTTT
CDR3: CASSAPRAGSSYNSPLHF
size: many
V: TRBV28
J: TRBJ1-6
D: -
length: 18

DNA: TGTGCCAGCAGCACCGTTGGGAGGGACGAGCAGTACTTC
CDR3: CASSTVGRDEQYF
size: many
V: TRBV12-3/TRBV12-4
J: TRBJ2-7
D: TRBD2
length: 13

DNA: TGTGCCACAGCAGAGATGGGGAATCAGCCCCAGCATTTT
CDR3: CATAEMGNQPQHF
size: -
V: TRBV4-2
J: TRBJ1-5
D: -
length: 13

DNA: TGTGCCAGCAACCAGGGCTGGAACATTCAGTACTTC
CDR3: CASNQGWNIQYF
size: many
V: TRBV2
J: TRBJ2-4
D: -
length: 12

DNA: TGTGCCAGCAGCTCCCCTGGGCGGGACTTCACAGATACGCAGTATTTT
CDR3: CASSSPGRDFTDTQYF
size: many
V: TRBV7-2
J: TRBJ2-3
D: -
length: 16

DNA: TGTGCCAGCAGTGCGACCGAGACAGGGACGCTTTACTTC
CDR3: CASSATETGTLYF
size: many
V: TRBV12-3/TRBV12-4
J: TRBJ2-1
D: TRBD1
length: 13

DNA: TGTGCCAGCAGTTTAACCCTACAGTCTTACGAGCAGTACTTC
CDR3: CASSLTLQSYEQYF
size: many
V: TRBV28
J: TRBJ2-7
D: -
length: 14

DNA: TGTGCCAGCAGTTTACTACCCAACACTGAAGCTTTCTTT
CDR3: CASSLLPNTEAFF
size: many
V: TRBV12-3/TRBV12-4
J: TRBJ1-1
D: -
length: 13

DNA: TGCAGTGCCTCCGCCGGGACAAACAACTATGGCTACACCTTC
CDR3: CSASAGTNNYGYTF
size: few
V: TRBV20-1
J: TRBJ1-2
D: -
length: 14

DNA: TGTGCCAGCAGCCAAGATGGGGGGACGACTGAAGCTTTCTTT
CDR3: CASSQDGGTTEAFF
size: many
V: TRBV3-1
J: TRBJ1-1
D: -
length: 14

DNA: TGTGCCAGCAGTCTAGATACAGTGATCGATAAATCACCCCTCCACTTT
CDR3: CASSLDTVIDKSPLHF
size: -
V: TRBV28
J: TRBJ1-6
D: -
length: 16

DNA: TGCAGTGCTCTCCGGGACAGGGGAACTAGCGGGAGTGTAGCCAAAAACATTCAGTACTTC
CDR3: CSALRDRGTSGSVAKNIQYF
size: many
V: TRBV20-1
J: TRBJ2-4
D: -
length: 20

DNA: TGTGCCAGAGCAAGGGGGACAGGGAAAGAGACCCAGTACTTC
CDR3: CARARGTGKETQYF
size: -
V: TRBV13
J: TRBJ2-5
D: TRBD1
length: 14

DNA: TGTGCCAGCAGCTTGGGACAGGCACTCTCTGGAAACACCATATATTTT
CDR3: CASSLGQALSGNTIYF
size: many
V: TRBV7-8
J: TRBJ1-3
D: TRBD1
length: 16

DNA: TGCAGCGTTGATCCGGTAAAGGAGCAGTTCTTC
CDR3: CSVDPVKEQFF
size: -
V: TRBV29-1
J: TRBJ2-1
D: -
length: 11

DNA: TGTGCCACCGCGGGACCGAAAAATGAAAAACTGTTTTTT
CDR3: CATAGPKNEKLFF
size: many
V: TRBV7-9
J: TRBJ1-4
D: -
length: 13

DNA: TGTGCCAGCACCACGGGCGCTAGCAATCAGCCCCAGCATTTT
CDR3: CASTTGASNQPQHF
size: few
V: TRBV6-2/TRBV6-3
J: TRBJ1-5
D: -
length: 14

DNA: TGTGCCAGCAGCCAGCGCCGGCAAGAGACCCAGTACTTC
CDR3: CASSQRRQETQYF
size: many
V: TRBV14
J: TRBJ2-5
D: -
length: 13

DNA: TGTGCCAGCAGCTTAGCCGGGACAGGGGCCTACAATGAGCAGTTCTTC
CDR3: CASSLAGTGAYNEQFF
size: many
V: TRBV7-8
J: TRBJ2-1
D: TRBD1
length: 16

DNA: TGTGCCAGCAGCTTGCAACTAGCGCACACAGATACGCAGTATTTT
CDR3: CASSLQLAHTDTQYF
size: many
V: TRBV5-4
J: TRBJ2-3
D: TRBD2
length: 15

DNA: TGTGCCAGCACCTCGGGTAGCGGAGGGACCCAGTACTTC
CDR3: CASTSGSGGTQYF
size: -
V: TRBV7-2
J: TRBJ2-5
D: -
length: 13

DNA: TGCGCCAGCAGGTTGACAGCCACCTACGAGCAGTACTTC
CDR3: CASRLTATYEQYF
size: many
V: TRBV5-1
J: TRBJ2-7
D: -
length: 13

DNA: TGCGCCAGCAGCTCGGGACACAGGGGGCCGAACACCGGGGAGCTGTTTTTT
CDR3: CASSSGHRGPNTGELFF
size: many
V: TRBV5-1
J: TRBJ2-2
D: TRBD1
length: 17

DNA: TGTGCCATTCTCCCCGGGACAGCGAACAACTATGGCTACACCTTC
CDR3: CAILPGTANNYGYTF
size: many
V: TRBV21-1
J: TRBJ1-2
D: -
length: 15

DNA: TGCGCCAGCAGCTTCGGGGTCGGCTACACCTTC
CDR3: CASSFGVGYTF
size: many
V: TRBV5-1
J: TRBJ1-2
D: -
length: 11

DNA: TGTGCCAGCAGCCTTAGTACTAGCGGGCTATACAATGAGCAGTTCTTC
CDR3: CASSLSTSGLYNEQFF
size: many
V: TRBV12-3/TRBV12-4
J: TRBJ2-1
D: TRBD2
length: 16

DNA: TGCAGTGCCGACCGTACGAACACCGGGGAGCTGTTTTTT
CDR3: CSADRTNTGELFF
size: many
V: TRBV20-1
J: TRBJ2-2
D: -
length: 13

DNA: TGTGCCAGCAGCGTAGGCAGGGGACTTCAGCCCCAGCATTTT
CDR3: CASSVGRGLQPQHF
size: many
V: TRBV9
J: TRBJ1-5
D: -
length: 14

DNA: TGCGCCAGCAGCCAAGATTTTGTCGCAGATACGCAGTATTTT
CDR3: CASSQDFVADTQYF
size: many
V: TRBV4-3
J: TRBJ2-3
D: -
length: 14

DNA: TGCAGTGCTGCCGTGGGGTCAGATACGCAGTATTTT
CDR3: CSAAVGSDTQYF
size: few
V: TRBV20-1
J: TRBJ2-3
D: -
length: 12

DNA: TGTGCCAGCAGCATCCTGACAGGGGGCTATGGCTACACCTTC
CDR3: CASSILTGGYGYTF
size: many
V: TRBV5-5
J: TRBJ1-2
D: TRBD1
length: 14

DNA: TGTGCCAGCAGTTTATTGGGCAGCCCCTACGAGCAGTACTTC
CDR3: CASSLLGSPYEQYF
size: few
V: TRBV12-3/TRBV12-4
J: TRBJ2-7
D: -
length: 14